The rows below give T cell receptor beta chains drawn from one sample of a study of identical twins. From the 5' RACE reads, TCRdb called clonotypes with MiXCR, one entry per CDR3 protein. The sample lists about 280,000 distinct CDR3 sequences, less than 9% occurring once. In addition, the sample was reused for a study of yellow fever vaccine responses in identical twins.

Sequencing was done on a sample of memory (CD45RO+) T cells sorted from blood. These receptors were taken from a woman under 30 in good health. Both conserved end residues are part of each CDR3. The D gene is left open where the match is weak. Expanded clones are given a class, and other clones once, few, many or no size at all.

d_gene: -
j_gene: TRBJ1-4
v_gene: TRBV12-3/TRBV12-4
abundance: few
CDR3nt: TGTGCCAGCAGCCTGGGGGGGGCTGCAACTAATGAAAAACTGTTTTTT
CDR3aa: CASSLGGAATNEKLFF

d_gene: -
j_gene: TRBJ1-5
v_gene: TRBV29-1
abundance: few
CDR3nt: TGCAGCGCCTTACAGGCTGGGAATCAGCCCCAGCATTTT
CDR3aa: CSALQAGNQPQHF

d_gene: -
j_gene: TRBJ1-1
v_gene: TRBV7-8
abundance: many
CDR3nt: TGTGCCAGCAGCTTAGACACTGAAGCTTTCTTT
CDR3aa: CASSLDTEAFF

d_gene: -
j_gene: TRBJ1-3
v_gene: TRBV4-1
abundance: few
CDR3nt: TGCGCCAGCAGCCAAGATCTGCTCTCTGGAAACACCATATATTTT
CDR3aa: CASSQDLLSGNTIYF

d_gene: -
j_gene: TRBJ2-7
v_gene: TRBV25-1
abundance: -
CDR3nt: TGTGCCAGCAGTGAATCCCCCAGCTCCTACGAGCAGTACTTC
CDR3aa: CASSESPSSYEQYF

d_gene: TRBD2
j_gene: TRBJ2-3
v_gene: TRBV20-1
abundance: few
CDR3nt: TGCAGTGCTAGAGGAGGCGGGCTCATAGCGGGGCCCGAAGATACGCAGTATTTT
CDR3aa: CSARGGGLIAGPEDTQYF

d_gene: -
j_gene: TRBJ2-5
v_gene: TRBV10-3
abundance: many
CDR3nt: TGTGCCCTCGGGGGACTCGCCCCCAAGGAGACCCAGTACTTC
CDR3aa: CALGGLAPKETQYF

d_gene: TRBD1
j_gene: TRBJ1-2
v_gene: TRBV3-1
abundance: few
CDR3nt: TGTGCCAGCAGCCAAGGACAGGGGGCCCCTCCTTTACTTAACTTC
CDR3aa: CASSQGQGAPPLLNF

d_gene: -
j_gene: TRBJ2-2
v_gene: TRBV5-1
abundance: many
CDR3nt: TGCGCCAGCAGCTTGGGACACTCCACCGGGGAGCTGTTTTTT
CDR3aa: CASSLGHSTGELFF

d_gene: -
j_gene: TRBJ2-5
v_gene: TRBV20-1
abundance: -
CDR3nt: TGCAGTGCTAGAGGGAACAGGGCCCCGACACAAGAGACCCAGTACTTC
CDR3aa: CSARGNRAPTQETQYF

d_gene: -
j_gene: TRBJ1-1
v_gene: TRBV29-1
abundance: -
CDR3nt: TGCAGCGTGGGGATCTTTACCGGCACTGAAGCTTTCTTT
CDR3aa: CSVGIFTGTEAFF

d_gene: -
j_gene: TRBJ2-3
v_gene: TRBV5-1
abundance: many
CDR3nt: TGCGCCAGCAGCTTAGGAGGCGGGAGCACAGATACGCAGTATTTT
CDR3aa: CASSLGGGSTDTQYF

d_gene: -
j_gene: TRBJ1-5
v_gene: TRBV21-1
abundance: few
CDR3nt: TGTGCCAGCATGGAGGATCAGCCCCAGCATTTT
CDR3aa: CASMEDQPQHF

d_gene: -
j_gene: TRBJ2-7
v_gene: TRBV2
abundance: many
CDR3nt: TGTGCCAGCAGTACCGGGACGGCCCCTAACGAGCAGTACTTC
CDR3aa: CASSTGTAPNEQYF

d_gene: -
j_gene: TRBJ1-1
v_gene: TRBV27
abundance: -
CDR3nt: TGTGCCAGCAGTTCTCCGGGACAGAACACTGAAGCTTTCTTT
CDR3aa: CASSSPGQNTEAFF

d_gene: -
j_gene: TRBJ2-1
v_gene: TRBV19
abundance: few
CDR3nt: TGTGCCAGTAGTATCCCACTAGCCTACAATGAGCAGTTCTTC
CDR3aa: CASSIPLAYNEQFF

d_gene: -
j_gene: TRBJ2-1
v_gene: TRBV25-1
abundance: -
CDR3nt: TGTGCCAGCAGCGGGCAGGGTCCAGCGGAATACAATGAGCAGTTCTTC
CDR3aa: CASSGQGPAEYNEQFF

d_gene: TRBD2
j_gene: TRBJ2-1
v_gene: TRBV25-1
abundance: -
CDR3nt: TGTGCCAGCACGCGAGCGGGAGGGCATGAGCAGTTCTTC
CDR3aa: CASTRAGGHEQFF

d_gene: -
j_gene: TRBJ2-3
v_gene: TRBV4-1
abundance: many
CDR3nt: TGCGCCAGCAGCCACCCCTCACGGGGCACAGATACGCAGTATTTT
CDR3aa: CASSHPSRGTDTQYF

d_gene: -
j_gene: TRBJ1-1
v_gene: TRBV20-1
abundance: few
CDR3nt: TGCAGTGCTAGAGATGGGGACACCCTCGCGAACACTGAAGCTTTCTTT
CDR3aa: CSARDGDTLANTEAFF

d_gene: TRBD1
j_gene: TRBJ1-2
v_gene: TRBV29-1
abundance: many
CDR3nt: TGCAGCGCCGGGACAGGGGGCAACTATGGCTACACCTTC
CDR3aa: CSAGTGGNYGYTF

d_gene: -
j_gene: TRBJ1-1
v_gene: TRBV12-3/TRBV12-4
abundance: many
CDR3nt: TGTGCCAGCAGCCCCGCCGCCACTGAAGCTTTCTTT
CDR3aa: CASSPAATEAFF

d_gene: TRBD1
j_gene: TRBJ1-2
v_gene: TRBV10-2
abundance: -
CDR3nt: TGCGCCAGCAGGGAACACAGGGGTGGCTACACCTTC
CDR3aa: CASREHRGGYTF

d_gene: -
j_gene: TRBJ1-5
v_gene: TRBV15
abundance: many
CDR3nt: TGTGCCACCAGCAGAGATTACCAGCCCCAGCATTTT
CDR3aa: CATSRDYQPQHF

d_gene: -
j_gene: TRBJ2-1
v_gene: TRBV18
abundance: few
CDR3nt: TGTGCCAGCTCACCACCGTTCCGGGGACAGTTCTTC
CDR3aa: CASSPPFRGQFF

d_gene: -
j_gene: TRBJ2-1
v_gene: TRBV6-4
abundance: many
CDR3nt: TGTGCCAGCAGTGACGGAGGGGCCGATGAGCAGTTCTTC
CDR3aa: CASSDGGADEQFF

d_gene: TRBD1
j_gene: TRBJ1-2
v_gene: TRBV11-1
abundance: few
CDR3nt: TGTGCCAGCAGCTCTTCCGGGACAGACTATGGCTACACCTTC
CDR3aa: CASSSSGTDYGYTF

d_gene: -
j_gene: TRBJ1-1
v_gene: TRBV28
abundance: few
CDR3nt: TGTGCCAGCAGTCGTCACACGGGTTGGGGCGCTGAAGCTTTCTTT
CDR3aa: CASSRHTGWGAEAFF

d_gene: -
j_gene: TRBJ1-5
v_gene: TRBV12-3/TRBV12-4
abundance: many
CDR3nt: TGTGCCAGCAGTCTAGGCTCTAGCAATCAGCCCCAGCATTTT
CDR3aa: CASSLGSSNQPQHF

d_gene: -
j_gene: TRBJ2-6
v_gene: TRBV20-1
abundance: -
CDR3nt: TGCAGTGCTAGAGTCGCCAACGTCCTGACTTTC
CDR3aa: CSARVANVLTF

d_gene: -
j_gene: TRBJ1-2
v_gene: TRBV20-1
abundance: few
CDR3nt: TGCAGTGCTGTACTGGCTGTCGGCAGGGGATTAGGAAACTATGGCTACACCTTC
CDR3aa: CSAVLAVGRGLGNYGYTF

d_gene: -
j_gene: TRBJ2-4
v_gene: TRBV7-9
abundance: many
CDR3nt: TGTGCCAGCAGCTCTCGGGGAATAGCCAAAAACATTCAGTACTTC
CDR3aa: CASSSRGIAKNIQYF

d_gene: -
j_gene: TRBJ1-2
v_gene: TRBV29-1
abundance: many
CDR3nt: TGCAGCGTTGAGAGCCCCAGCCTAGGGGGCTACACCTTC
CDR3aa: CSVESPSLGGYTF

d_gene: -
j_gene: TRBJ2-7
v_gene: TRBV11-2
abundance: few
CDR3nt: TGTGCCAGCAGCTTAGAGCGGTTGACCTACGAGCAGTACTTC
CDR3aa: CASSLERLTYEQYF

d_gene: -
j_gene: TRBJ1-6
v_gene: TRBV5-6
abundance: many
CDR3nt: TGTGCCAGCAGCTTTAATCTGGCCCATAATTCACCCCTCCACTTT
CDR3aa: CASSFNLAHNSPLHF

d_gene: -
j_gene: TRBJ1-2
v_gene: TRBV27
abundance: many
CDR3nt: TGTGCCAGCAGTTTCAGCGGACTTAACTATGGCTACACCTTC
CDR3aa: CASSFSGLNYGYTF

d_gene: TRBD1
j_gene: TRBJ2-1
v_gene: TRBV6-5
abundance: -
CDR3nt: TGTGCCAGCAGTTCAGGGGGCTGGGAAGGTGAGCAGTTCTTC
CDR3aa: CASSSGGWEGEQFF

d_gene: TRBD1
j_gene: TRBJ2-1
v_gene: TRBV20-1
abundance: few
CDR3nt: TGCAGTGCTAGAGATGAATTATGGGGACAGTCCTACAATGAGCAGTTCTTC
CDR3aa: CSARDELWGQSYNEQFF

d_gene: TRBD1
j_gene: TRBJ1-4
v_gene: TRBV24-1
abundance: few
CDR3nt: TGTGCCACCAGTGATTTGGACAGGGCAGGCGAAAAACTGTTTTTT
CDR3aa: CATSDLDRAGEKLFF

d_gene: TRBD2
j_gene: TRBJ2-1
v_gene: TRBV5-1
abundance: many
CDR3nt: TGCGCCAGCAGCCTAGGGACTAGCGGTGTTTCCTACAATGAGCAGTTCTTC
CDR3aa: CASSLGTSGVSYNEQFF

d_gene: TRBD2
j_gene: TRBJ2-7
v_gene: TRBV20-1
abundance: many
CDR3nt: TGCAGTGCTAGTGCCGGGACTAGCGGGATCTACGAGCAGTACTTC
CDR3aa: CSASAGTSGIYEQYF

d_gene: TRBD2
j_gene: TRBJ2-2
v_gene: TRBV18
abundance: -
CDR3nt: TGTGCCAGCTCACCAGCTAGCGGGAGCACCGGGGAGCTGTTTTTT
CDR3aa: CASSPASGSTGELFF

d_gene: TRBD1
j_gene: TRBJ2-5
v_gene: TRBV28
abundance: many
CDR3nt: TGTGCCAGCACCGCTAACAGGGGGCAGAAGACCCAGTACTTC
CDR3aa: CASTANRGQKTQYF

d_gene: -
j_gene: TRBJ1-1
v_gene: TRBV6-1
abundance: -
CDR3nt: TGTGCCAGCAGCGGACCGCTGAACACTGAAGCTTTCTTT
CDR3aa: CASSGPLNTEAFF

d_gene: -
j_gene: TRBJ2-7
v_gene: TRBV6-1
abundance: -
CDR3nt: TGTGCCAGCAGACGGGACAACCCCTACGAGCAGTACTTC
CDR3aa: CASRRDNPYEQYF

d_gene: -
j_gene: TRBJ1-2
v_gene: TRBV28
abundance: few
CDR3nt: TGTGCCAGCAGTGCGGCGGCCTATGGCTACACCTTC
CDR3aa: CASSAAAYGYTF

d_gene: -
j_gene: TRBJ2-2
v_gene: TRBV19
abundance: -
CDR3nt: TGTGCCAGTAGCCTGGCCGGGGGGCTCTCCACCGGGGAGCTGTTTTTT
CDR3aa: CASSLAGGLSTGELFF

d_gene: TRBD2
j_gene: TRBJ2-7
v_gene: TRBV29-1
abundance: many
CDR3nt: TGCAGCGTTAAATTTAGCGGGAGCTCCTACGAGCAGTACTTC
CDR3aa: CSVKFSGSSYEQYF

d_gene: -
j_gene: TRBJ1-5
v_gene: TRBV5-1
abundance: few
CDR3nt: TGCGCCAGCAGCTTGGCCCCAGGGGTGAATCAGCCCCAGCATTTT
CDR3aa: CASSLAPGVNQPQHF

d_gene: -
j_gene: TRBJ2-3
v_gene: TRBV11-2
abundance: -
CDR3nt: TGTGCCAGCAGCTTAGTAGGGTTCGACACAGATACGCAGTATTTT
CDR3aa: CASSLVGFDTDTQYF

d_gene: -
j_gene: TRBJ2-7
v_gene: TRBV3-1
abundance: few
CDR3nt: TGTGCCAGCAGCCAATCAGGCGGGTTCGAGCAGTACTTC
CDR3aa: CASSQSGGFEQYF

d_gene: -
j_gene: TRBJ2-7
v_gene: TRBV28
abundance: few
CDR3nt: TGTGCCAGCAGTTTCTTGGCAGGGGTTAGCTCCTACGAGCAGTACTTC
CDR3aa: CASSFLAGVSSYEQYF

d_gene: TRBD2
j_gene: TRBJ2-2
v_gene: TRBV5-1
abundance: many
CDR3nt: TGCGCCAGCAGCCAGGGACTAGCGGGCGCCACCGGGGAGCTGTTTTTT
CDR3aa: CASSQGLAGATGELFF

d_gene: TRBD1
j_gene: TRBJ1-6
v_gene: TRBV27
abundance: -
CDR3nt: TGTGCCAGCAAACCCGACAGGGGAGCATCACCCCTCCACTTT
CDR3aa: CASKPDRGASPLHF

d_gene: TRBD1
j_gene: TRBJ1-2
v_gene: TRBV5-8
abundance: -
CDR3nt: TGTGCCAGCAGCCTAACGACAGGGGCGGCCTATGGCTACACCTTC
CDR3aa: CASSLTTGAAYGYTF

d_gene: -
j_gene: TRBJ1-6
v_gene: TRBV20-1
abundance: few
CDR3nt: TGCAGTGCTAACCTCAGGGGAGGCGATAATTCACCCCTCCACTTT
CDR3aa: CSANLRGGDNSPLHF

d_gene: TRBD1
j_gene: TRBJ1-4
v_gene: TRBV10-2
abundance: -
CDR3nt: TGCGCCAGCAGTGAGTCGAGGGGGCGGAAACTGTTTTTT
CDR3aa: CASSESRGRKLFF

d_gene: TRBD1
j_gene: TRBJ1-2
v_gene: TRBV6-1
abundance: -
CDR3nt: TGTGCCAGCAGTGAAGCGGGAAGGACAGGGGGAGGCTACACCTTC
CDR3aa: CASSEAGRTGGGYTF